The TCR beta chain described here comes from a study of blood T cell repertoires in COVID-19 (TCRdb year 2020). Study-level background: The collaborator samples originated in the United States, Italy and Spain and spanned the acute and convalescent phases of COVID-19. The material from the prospective study consisted of cDNA or gDNA derived from T cells, B-cell-depleted T cells, or PBMCs. The dataset comprised deeply sampled blood TCRbeta repertoires from subjects exposed to, actively infected with, or recovered from COVID-19. A freely available public database, intended as a resource for researchers studying the immune response to SARS-CoV-2, is where the repertoires were released. Samples were obtained from the ongoing ImmuneRACE study (first 160 participants) and from 950 to 1,500 subjects provided by 6 global collaborators. Nearly every sample came with metadata listing a de-identified subject ID, COVID-19 status, age in years and sex. Where available, HLA class I and class II types were taken from metadata supplied by the sample provider and were not determined by assay-based typing. Overall results and qualifications from the work: The amount of clinical and demographic metadata varied by source and participant and was provided uncurated.

TCRbeta CDR3 regions were amplified from genomic DNA using the immunoSEQ Assay, a bias-controlled multiplex PCR. The authors processed their data as follows. The number of nucleated cells in each sample was estimated by amplification of reference gene primers within the assay. To quantify the absolute abundance of each unique TCRbeta CDR3 rearrangement, sequence reads were collapsed and filtered. For each sample, productive Simpson clonality was calculated by taking the square root of Simpson's diversity index across productive rearrangements. The immuneACCESS repertoire file appears here via TCRdb, limited to in-frame rearrangements. These files lack a portion of the clones; in checked studies, under half of the deficit traces to unresolved V genes, and the cause of the others is not known. The V and J calls and the clone size are those of that table, but D and trimming were determined from the DNA. The sample includes roughly 250,000 clones, with around nine tenths observed a single time. Approximately 1.5% of the sample lies in the top ten.

With respect to this clone: What this receptor recognizes is not known. Per-base qualities were not stored, and no clone one base away is much larger.

V trim: 5 bases; J trim: 1 base; unmatched bases: 5. CDR1 and CDR2, looked up from the germline V gene, are MDHEN and SYDVKM. CDR3 length: 15 amino acids, cysteine to phenylalanine. Solely the CDR3 DNA is kept, with 45 bases framed from the first base. In the prospective study, participants were about 18 to 95 years old, resided in about two dozen geographic areas of the United States, and were enrolled through a virtual design. In the prospective study, participants were assigned to cohorts based on the clinical history participants reported in a screening survey and a study questionnaire. Recovered participants in ImmuneRACE Cohort 3 were defined by two consecutive negative NP/OP PCR tests, clearance by a healthcare professional, or resolution of symptoms. In the prospective study, whole blood, serum and a nasopharyngeal or oropharyngeal swab were collected from each participant by mobile phlebotomists. Participants in the prospective study had the option to provide additional blood draws and questionnaires over an approximately 2-month period. Blood samples from the prospective study were shipped frozen or at room temperature prior to DNA extraction.

The chain employs TRBV28 and TRBJ2-7, and 10 junction bases match TRBD2. This clonotype was obtained from a woman aged 45-65 years who had recovered from COVID-19. The specimen was PBMCs or T cells enriched from blood (not recorded which). The DNA is as follows: TGTGCCAGCAGTAAAGGACTAGCGGATTCCTACGAGCAGTACTTC. Its protein reads: CASSKGLADSYEQYF. The entire variable domain, with the stretches around the CDR3 drawn from the reference TRBV28 and TRBJ2-7 proteins, is DVKVTQSSRYLVKRTGEKVFLECVQDMDHENMFWYRQDPGLGLRLIYFSYDVKMKEKGDIPEGYSVSREKKERFSLILESASTNQTSMYLCASSKGLADSYEQYFGPGTRLTVT.